This T cell receptor beta chain was profiled in a study of cytomegalovirus exposure and HLA in healthy donors. In the PCR, 60 Vbeta and 13 Jbeta primers were used. Here immunoSEQ multiplex PCR was the method, and the copy in TCRdb shows in-frame clones only, minus some. There are around 98,000 clones in the sample; roughly 82% occur only once, and roughly 7.7% lies in the top ten. From germline, CDR1 is SGHRS and CDR2 YFSETQ. V lost 1 base and J 8 bases, leaving 15 bases between the germline ends. The CDR3 covers 15 residues. This sequence originates from a human donor in good health. Sequencing used PBMCs. V and J are TRBV5-1 and TRBJ2-2; a weak D match, TRBD2 (5 bases). CDR3 residues: CASSLLRGLSGELFF. The CDR3 region has the DNA TGCGCCAGCAGCTTGCTCCGGGGATTGTCGGGGGAGCTGTTTTTT.